The T cell receptor (beta chain) under discussion was sequenced for a study of T cells expressing NK-cell markers. TCRdb re-called the 5' RACE reads; every CDR3 protein appears as one record, without DNA. The ten top clones account for 5.2%, within a sample of a few hundred thousand distinct CDR3 sequences. Germline V lookup: CDR1 MNHNS, CDR2 SASEGT. The CDR3 consists of 14 residues. As for this clonotype: What it recognizes is unknown.

Findings of the study overall: Whether expanded NKG2C+ T cell clones recognized HCMV stayed uncertain.

The chain joins TRBV6-1 to TRBJ1-1. This receptor was taken from a man aged 18-75 years in good health. Sequenced material: blood T cells: a sorted CD56 or NKG2C T cell subset, CD4+ or CD8+ T cells, or bulk PBMC T cells (not recorded which). This chain's CDR3 is CASGVGRDNTEAFF.